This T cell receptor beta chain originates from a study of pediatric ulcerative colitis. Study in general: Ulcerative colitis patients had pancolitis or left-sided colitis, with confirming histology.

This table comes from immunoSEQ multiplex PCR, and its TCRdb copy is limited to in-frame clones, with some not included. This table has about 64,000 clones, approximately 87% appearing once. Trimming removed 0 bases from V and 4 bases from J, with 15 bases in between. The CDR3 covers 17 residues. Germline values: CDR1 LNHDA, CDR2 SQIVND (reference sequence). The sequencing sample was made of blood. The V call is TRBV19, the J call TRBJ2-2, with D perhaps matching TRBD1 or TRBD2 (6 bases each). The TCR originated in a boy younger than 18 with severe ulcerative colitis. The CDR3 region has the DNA TGTGCCAGTAGTATAGATCTAGTACAGGGAGGCACCGGGGAGCTGTTTTTT. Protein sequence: CASSIDLVQGGTGELFF.